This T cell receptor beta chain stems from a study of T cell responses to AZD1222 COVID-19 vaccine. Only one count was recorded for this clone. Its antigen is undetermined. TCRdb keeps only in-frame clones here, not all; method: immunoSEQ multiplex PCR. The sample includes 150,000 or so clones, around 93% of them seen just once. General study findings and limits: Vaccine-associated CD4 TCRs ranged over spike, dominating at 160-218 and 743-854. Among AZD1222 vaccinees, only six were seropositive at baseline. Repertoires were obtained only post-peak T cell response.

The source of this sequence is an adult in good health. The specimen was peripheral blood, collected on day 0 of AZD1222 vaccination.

CDR3 region: CASSYRNTEAFF. CDR3 sequence (DNA): TGTGCCAGCAGCTACAGGAACACTGAAGCTTTCTTT. J is TRBJ1-1 and V is TRBV7-2; D not certain. There are 12 residues in the CDR3. From germline, CDR1 is SGHTA and CDR2 FQGNSA. Trimming removed 4 bases from V and 1 base from J, with 4 bases in between.